This TCR beta chain comes out of a study of cytotoxic CD8 clonotypes in ibrutinib-treated CLL. Whole-study context: Median treatment time before response sampling was 12 months, range 6 to 36. Whole-study results and caveats: Baseline clonality, above age-matched healthy donor levels, tracked circulating CD8+ T-cell counts. Before falling back toward baseline at progression, clonality had risen at the time of ibrutinib response. Contraction or stability on treatment was seen for public clonotypes, which were uncommon.

As for this clone: Its antigen is currently unknown.

Libraries were prepared by immunoSEQ multiplex PCR; TCRdb keeps only in-frame clonotypes and omits some of them. This repertoire shows under 200,000 clones, about 84% found once; its top ten account for about 4.9%. J gave up 4 bases and V 4 bases, and 16 bases lay outside the gene matches. The CDR3 spans 20 residues. CDR1 is SGHRS and CDR2 is YFSETQ in the germline V gene. The sample consisted of PBMCs, taken after 24 months of ibrutinib treatment. The V and J genes are TRBV5-1 and TRBJ2-5; TRBD2 matches at 16 bases. The receptor was derived from a human donor with chronic lymphocytic leukemia. The CDR3 coding sequence is TGCGCCAGCAGCCCCTTCGGGACTAGCGGGGGGGCCCTGTCGGGAGAGACCCAGTACTTC. Its translation: CASSPFGTSGGALSGETQYF.